This T cell receptor beta chain was captured in a study of neoadjuvant nivolumab and ipilimumab in lung cancer. Study-wide results and caveats: From pretherapy to surgery, tumor richness and clonality rose with dual therapy.

Sequencing used immunoSEQ multiplex PCR; TCRdb keeps in-frame clones, though not all of them. The sample holds roughly 30,000 clones, roughly nine tenths seen once. For this clone: No antigen is known for it.

Per germline, CDR1 LGHNA and CDR2 YSLEER. The CDR3 loop spans 16 amino acids. With 1 base clipped from V and 6 bases from J, the junction kept 10 bases outside the gene matches. The source material was peripheral blood, sampled after neoadjuvant nivolumab, alone or with ipilimumab, at or shortly before surgery. This receptor was identified in an adult with non-small cell lung cancer. This chain links TRBV4-3 with TRBJ2-3; 7 bases fit TRBD2. As DNA, the CDR3 is TGCGCCAGCAGCCAAGGTCGCCTAGCGGCGAAGGATACGCAGTATTTT. It specifies CASSQGRLAAKDTQYF.